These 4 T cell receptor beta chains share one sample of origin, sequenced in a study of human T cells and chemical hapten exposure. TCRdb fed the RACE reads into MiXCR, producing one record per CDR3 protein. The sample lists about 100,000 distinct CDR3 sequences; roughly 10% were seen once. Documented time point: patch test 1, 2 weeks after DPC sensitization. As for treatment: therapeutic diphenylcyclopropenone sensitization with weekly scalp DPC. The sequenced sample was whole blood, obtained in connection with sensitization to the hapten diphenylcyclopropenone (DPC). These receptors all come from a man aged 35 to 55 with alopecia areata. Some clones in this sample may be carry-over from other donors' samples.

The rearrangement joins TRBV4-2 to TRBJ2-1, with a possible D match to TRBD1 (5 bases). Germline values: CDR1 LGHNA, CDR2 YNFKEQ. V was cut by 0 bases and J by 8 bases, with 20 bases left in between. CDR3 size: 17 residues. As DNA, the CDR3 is TGTGCCAGCAGCCAAGAAAGGGGCGGAGTAGAGGTAGATGAGCAGTTCTTC. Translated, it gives CASSQERGGVEVDEQFF.

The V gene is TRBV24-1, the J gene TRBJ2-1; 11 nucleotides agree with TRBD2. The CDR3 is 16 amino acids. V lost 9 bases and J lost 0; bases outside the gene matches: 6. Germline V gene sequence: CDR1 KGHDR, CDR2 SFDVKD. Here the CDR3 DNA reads TGTGCCACCGGGAGTAGCGGGAGGGGCTCCTACAATGAGCAGTTCTTC. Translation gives CATGSSGRGSYNEQFF.

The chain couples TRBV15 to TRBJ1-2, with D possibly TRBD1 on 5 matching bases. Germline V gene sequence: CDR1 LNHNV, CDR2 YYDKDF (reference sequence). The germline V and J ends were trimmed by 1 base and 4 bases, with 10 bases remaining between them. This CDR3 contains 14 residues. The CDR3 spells CATSRGGGGYGYTF. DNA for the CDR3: TGTGCCACCAGCAGAGGGGGGGGAGGCTATGGCTACACCTTC.

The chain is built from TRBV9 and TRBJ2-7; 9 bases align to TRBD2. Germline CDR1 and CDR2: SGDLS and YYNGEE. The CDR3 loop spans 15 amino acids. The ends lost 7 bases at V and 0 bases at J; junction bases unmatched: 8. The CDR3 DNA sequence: TGTGCCAGCGGCGGGGGGGTCGGAAGCTCCTACGAGCAGTACTTC. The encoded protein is CASGGGVGSSYEQYF.